This T cell receptor (beta chain) was recovered during a study of tumor-infiltrating lymphocytes in primary liver carcinoma (dated by TCRdb to the late 2010s). With regard to the full study: The five patients, three men and two women aged 30 to 69 years, had hepatocellular carcinoma (four) or combined HCC and intrahepatic cholangiocarcinoma (one). The tumors of the five patients were staged as T1-T3 N0M0, with maximum diameters ranging from about 4.2 to 11 cm. Samples yielded roughly 3.5 to 7.13 million productive TCRbeta reads; read depth did not differ significantly between tissue types. Across five regions of each liver tumor, along with adjacent normal tissue and blood, the study brought together TCRbeta repertoire sequencing, expression microarrays and whole-exome sequencing. A total of roughly 35 specimens from 5 patients underwent TCRbeta repertoire sequencing, comprising about 25 tumor regions, 5 adjacent noncancerous liver tissues and 5 peripheral blood samples. Technical replicate repertoires showed high reproducibility, with mean shared-clone rates roughly 0.88 and correlation coefficients above 0.95. The study at large found these results: The top 250 clones made up a significantly larger repertoire fraction in tumors than in blood (p = 0.039). With just four to six patients in the study, the authors point out that the findings should be validated in a larger study. Pairs of tumor regions showed greater repertoire overlap (mean roughly 36%) than tumor-adjacent pairs (approximately 17%) or tumor-blood pairs (roughly 14%), which is consistent with antigen-driven expansion. Since the samples were bulk and unsorted, there was no way to compare CD4+ and CD8+ T cell repertoires. Only the TCR beta chain was sequenced, which likely underestimates true repertoire diversity because unpaired alpha chains were not captured.

Without any cell sorting, total RNA and DNA were extracted together from roughly 20-30 mg of bulk tissue using the AllPrep DNA/RNA mini kit. Between November 2015 and March 2016, about 5 patients in China with histopathologically diagnosed primary liver carcinoma had surgical resection. At the time of sampling, the patients were treatment-naive and had chronic HBV infection. Each fresh piece of tumor and adjacent tissue was cut in two, with one half stored in RNAlater at -80 degrees C and the other half sent for histology. Points on this clonotype: The target of this receptor is not known. The germline gene is not matched at one end of the junction; a read error may be the cause.

A constant-region primer and ProtoScript II reverse transcriptase were used to reverse-transcribe TCRbeta-specific cDNA from around 530 ng total RNA. Three nested multiplex PCR rounds, following a slightly modified ARM-PCR procedure, were used to build the TCRbeta libraries. The first two PCR rounds used multiplex TRBV1-TRBV30 forward primers with a Cbeta reverse primer, each for 10 cycles. A final 25-cycle PCR with Deep VentR polymerase added sample barcodes and Illumina adapters. Amplicons of 200-500 bp were gel-purified with a QIAquick gel extraction kit before sequencing. TCRbeta amplicons were sequenced on an Illumina HiSeq 2500 with 250-bp paired-end reads. Concerning the study's data processing: Trimmomatic v0.33 was used to quality-trim the reads, and FLASH v1.2.11 was used to merge paired reads so that full CDR3 sequences could be recovered. V, D and J germline segments were assigned to the rearranged TCRbeta sequences using MiGEC v1.2.1b. Clonotype statistics and Shannon-Wiener diversity indices were calculated with VDJtools v1.0.0. To cut down on sampling bias, every analysis after diversity analysis relied on just the 250 most abundant clonotypes from each sample. The public sequencing data were trimmed at Q25 with fastp and processed into clonotypes with MiXCR by TCRdb, which kept only in-frame beta chains. Entries that share a CDR3 protein sequence are merged under the most common genes and DNA. The V and J calls, along with clone size, are taken from TCRdb and not from the paper's own processing. This sample is represented by approximately 45,000 distinct CDR3 sequences; roughly 80% of them were singletons. The ten largest make up roughly two fifths of the sample.

The CDR3 starts with the cysteine, ends with the phenylalanine, and has 15 residues. CDR3 DNA is the only sequence kept; it has 45 bases, read in frame from the first base. From a lookup of the germline V gene, CDR1 and CDR2 are SGDLS and YYNGEE. The V and J segments used are TRBV9 and TRBJ2-5; the D gene may be TRBD1 or TRBD2, since each aligns over 5 bases. This sequence was found in a woman aged 25 to 39 with primary liver carcinoma and hepatitis B virus infection. What was sequenced was tumor-adjacent normal liver tissue. The DNA reads TGTGCCAGCTGCGTAGATGGACATGGGAGAGAGACCCAGTACTTC. The encoded protein is CASCVDGHGRETQYF.